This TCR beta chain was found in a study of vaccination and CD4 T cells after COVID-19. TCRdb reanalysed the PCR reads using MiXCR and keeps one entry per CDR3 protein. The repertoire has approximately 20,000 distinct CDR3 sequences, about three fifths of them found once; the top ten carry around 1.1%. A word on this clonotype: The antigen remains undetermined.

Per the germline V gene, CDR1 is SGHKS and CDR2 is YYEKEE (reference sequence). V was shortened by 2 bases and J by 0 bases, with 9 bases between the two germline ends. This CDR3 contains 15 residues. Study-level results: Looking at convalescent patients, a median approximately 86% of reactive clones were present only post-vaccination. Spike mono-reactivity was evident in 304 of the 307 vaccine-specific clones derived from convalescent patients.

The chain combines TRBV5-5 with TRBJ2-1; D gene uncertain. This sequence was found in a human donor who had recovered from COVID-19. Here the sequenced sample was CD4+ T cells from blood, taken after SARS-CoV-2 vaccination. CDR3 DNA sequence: TGTGCCAGCAGCTTTTATCGCGGCTCCTACAATGAGCAGTTCTTC. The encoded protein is CASSFYRGSYNEQFF.